These T cell receptor beta chains were read from a single sample in a study of blood T cell repertoires in COVID-19. Sequenced by immunoSEQ multiplex PCR; TCRdb stores in-frame clones only, minus some. Of about 170,000 clones listed, about 86% are singletons. Sequencing was performed on peripheral blood. The receptors stem from a man aged 45 to 65 with active or convalescent COVID-19. Both conserved end residues are part of each CDR3. A D gene is named only where the DNA matches it firmly. Part of the rows lack a size; the others show once, few, many or a class for expanded clones.

CDR3: CAWSDLAEIYEQYF
DNA: TGTGCCTGGAGTGATCTAGCGGAGATTTACGAGCAGTACTTC
J: TRBJ2-7
size: .
V: TRBV30
D: TRBD2

CDR3: CASSFGLGGTEAFF
DNA: TGTGCCAGCAGCTTTGGGCTCGGTGGGACTGAAGCTTTCTTT
J: TRBJ1-1
size: .
V: TRBV5-6
D: .

CDR3: CASRVGTSGGAETQYF
DNA: TGCGCCAGCAGAGTCGGGACTAGCGGGGGGGCAGAGACCCAGTACTTC
J: TRBJ2-5
size: .
V: TRBV5-1
D: TRBD2

CDR3: CASSPADTQYF
DNA: TGTGCCAGCAGCCCAGCAGATACGCAGTATTTT
J: TRBJ2-3
size: .
V: TRBV6-6
D: .

CDR3: CASSQLDRGGEQYF
DNA: TGCGCCAGCAGCCAGCTCGACAGGGGGGGCGAGCAGTACTTC
J: TRBJ2-7
size: .
V: TRBV4-3
D: TRBD1

CDR3: CASSLAGTGGETLFF
DNA: TGCGCCAGCAGCTTGGCCGGGACGGGAGGGGAAACACTGTTTTTT
J: TRBJ1-4
size: .
V: TRBV5-1
D: .

CDR3: CASSQDGGTYNEQFF
DNA: TGCGCCAGCAGCCAAGATGGCGGCACCTACAATGAGCAGTTCTTC
J: TRBJ2-1
size: .
V: TRBV4-3
D: .

CDR3: CASSQDPRSYSGNTIYF
DNA: TGCGCCAGCAGCCAAGATCCCAGAAGTTACTCTGGAAACACCATATATTTT
J: TRBJ1-3
size: .
V: TRBV4-3
D: .

CDR3: CASSWAGTATDTQYF
DNA: TGTGCCAGCAGCTGGGCGGGGACCGCCACAGATACGCAGTATTTT
J: TRBJ2-3
size: .
V: TRBV9
D: .

CDR3: CASSQRLNNEQFF
DNA: TGTGCCAGCAGTCAACGACTCAACAATGAGCAGTTCTTC
J: TRBJ2-1
size: .
V: TRBV6-6
D: .

CDR3: CSANDRVGTGELFF
DNA: TGCAGCGCGAACGACAGGGTCGGGACCGGGGAGCTGTTTTTT
J: TRBJ2-2
size: .
V: TRBV29-1
D: TRBD1

CDR3: CASSYRGPDTEAFF
DNA: TGTGCCAGCAGTTACAGGGGGCCGGACACTGAAGCTTTCTTT
J: TRBJ1-1
size: .
V: TRBV6-5
D: TRBD1

CDR3: CASSLAQGGSYEQYF
DNA: TGTGCCAGCAGCTTAGCACAGGGGGGATCCTACGAGCAGTACTTC
J: TRBJ2-7
size: .
V: TRBV11-2
D: TRBD1

CDR3: CASSSADGSSYNEQFF
DNA: TGTGCCAGCAGCTCCGCGGACGGGAGCTCCTACAATGAGCAGTTCTTC
J: TRBJ2-1
size: .
V: TRBV11-3
D: .

CDR3: CATSRDGRGQPQHF
DNA: TGTGCCACCAGCAGAGATGGCAGGGGACAGCCCCAGCATTTT
J: TRBJ1-5
size: .
V: TRBV15
D: .

CDR3: CASSYSPGQVRETQYF
DNA: TGTGCCAGCAGTTACTCCCCGGGACAGGTTCGCGAGACCCAGTACTTC
J: TRBJ2-5
size: .
V: TRBV6-5
D: TRBD1

CDR3: CASSLAQTGELFF
DNA: TGTGCCAGCAGCTTAGCCCAAACCGGGGAGCTGTTTTTT
J: TRBJ2-2
size: .
V: TRBV7-9
D: .

CDR3: CATSDIRQGASNTGELFF
DNA: TGTGCCACCAGTGACATACGACAGGGGGCATCGAACACCGGGGAGCTGTTTTTT
J: TRBJ2-2
size: .
V: TRBV24-1
D: TRBD1

CDR3: CASSFAGRGNSPLHF
DNA: TGTGCCAGCAGCTTCGCCGGGAGGGGAAATTCACCCCTCCACTTT
J: TRBJ1-6
size: .
V: TRBV11-3
D: .

CDR3: CASSEVGAGVNYNEQFF
DNA: TGTGCCAGCAGTGAAGTTGGAGCGGGAGTGAACTACAATGAGCAGTTCTTC
J: TRBJ2-1
size: .
V: TRBV6-1
D: TRBD2

CDR3: CALGQGVSYGYTF
DNA: TGTGCCTTGGGACAGGGAGTTTCCTATGGCTACACCTTC
J: TRBJ1-2
size: .
V: TRBV19
D: TRBD1

CDR3: CASSSQTSGGAMGETQYF
DNA: TGTGCCAGCAGCTCGCAGACTAGCGGGGGGGCCATGGGAGAGACCCAGTACTTC
J: TRBJ2-5
size: .
V: TRBV5-4
D: TRBD2

CDR3: CAWNPLTRKSPLHF
DNA: TGTGCCTGGAACCCCCTGACACGAAAATCACCCCTCCACTTT
J: TRBJ1-6
size: .
V: TRBV30
D: .

CDR3: CASRVRDRGYEQYF
DNA: TGTGCCAGCAGGGTCCGGGACAGGGGCTACGAGCAGTACTTC
J: TRBJ2-7
size: .
V: TRBV5-4
D: TRBD1

CDR3: CASSYSSGRVSYEQYF
DNA: TGTGCCAGCAGTTACTCTAGCGGGAGGGTCTCCTACGAGCAGTACTTC
J: TRBJ2-7
size: .
V: TRBV6-2/TRBV6-3
D: TRBD2

CDR3: CASSGGQGEFGAYGYTF
DNA: TGTGCCAGCAGTGGGGGACAGGGAGAATTTGGGGCCTATGGCTACACCTTC
J: TRBJ1-2
size: many
V: TRBV2
D: TRBD1

CDR3: CASSTGINTEAFF
DNA: TGTGCCAGCAGTACGGGTATCAACACTGAAGCTTTCTTT
J: TRBJ1-1
size: once
V: TRBV2
D: .